This entry describes one T cell receptor beta chain. The CDR3 sequence is 14 residues long. The V gene's germline CDR1 is KGHDR and CDR2 SFDVKD. Trimming cost V 4 bases and J 7 bases, with 15 bases left between them. The sample originates from a study of blood T cell repertoires in COVID-19. Profiling relied on immunoSEQ multiplex PCR, and the TCRdb table lists in-frame clones only, not all of them. The table shows about 87,000 clones, with more than 75% occurring only once. The sequencing input was peripheral blood. This receptor was obtained from a human donor in a cohort sampled during active COVID-19. V usage is TRBV24-1 and J usage is TRBJ1-2, with D maybe TRBD1 (6 bases). The CDR3 DNA reads as TGTGCCACCAGTGACGGGACACTCTGGGGTGGCTACACCTTC. This encodes CATSDGTLWGGYTF.